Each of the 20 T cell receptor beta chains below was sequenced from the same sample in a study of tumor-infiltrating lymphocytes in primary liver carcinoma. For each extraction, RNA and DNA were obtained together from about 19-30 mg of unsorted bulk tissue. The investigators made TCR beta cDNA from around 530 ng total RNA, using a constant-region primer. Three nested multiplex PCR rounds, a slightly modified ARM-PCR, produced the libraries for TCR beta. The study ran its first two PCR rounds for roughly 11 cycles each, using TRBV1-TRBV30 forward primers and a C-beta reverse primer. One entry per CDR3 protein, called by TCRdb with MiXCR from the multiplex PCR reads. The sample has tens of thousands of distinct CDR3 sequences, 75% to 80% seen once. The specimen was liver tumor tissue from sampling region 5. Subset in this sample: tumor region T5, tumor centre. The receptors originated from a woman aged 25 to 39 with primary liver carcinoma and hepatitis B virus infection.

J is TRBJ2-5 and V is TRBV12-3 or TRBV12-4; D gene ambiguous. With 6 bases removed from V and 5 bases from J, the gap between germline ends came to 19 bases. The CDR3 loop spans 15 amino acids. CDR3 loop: CASRTYPESDETQYF. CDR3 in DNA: TGTGCCAGCAGGACCTACCCCGAGAGCGACGAGACCCAGTACTTC.

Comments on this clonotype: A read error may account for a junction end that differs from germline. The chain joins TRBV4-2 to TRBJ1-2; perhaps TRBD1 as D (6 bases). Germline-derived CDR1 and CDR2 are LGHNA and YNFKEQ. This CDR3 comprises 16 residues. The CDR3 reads CASSQDREGVGYGYTF. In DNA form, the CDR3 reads TGTGCAAGCAGCCAAGATCGAGAGGGGGTCGGCTATGGCTACACCTTC.

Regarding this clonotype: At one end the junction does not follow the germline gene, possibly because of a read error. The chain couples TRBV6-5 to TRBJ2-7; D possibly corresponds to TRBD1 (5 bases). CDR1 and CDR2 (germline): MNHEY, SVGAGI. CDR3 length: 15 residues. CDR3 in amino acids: CASSYEDSSCYEQYF. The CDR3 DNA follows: TGTGCCAGCAGTTACGAAGACAGCAGCTGCTACGAACAGTACTTC.

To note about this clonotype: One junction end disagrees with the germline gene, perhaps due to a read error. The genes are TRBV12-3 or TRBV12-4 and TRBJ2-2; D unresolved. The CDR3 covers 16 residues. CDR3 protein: CAGSPRASRSYGELFF. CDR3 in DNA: TGTGCCGGCAGTCCACGGGCTAGTAGGAGTTACGGGGAGCTGTTTTTT.

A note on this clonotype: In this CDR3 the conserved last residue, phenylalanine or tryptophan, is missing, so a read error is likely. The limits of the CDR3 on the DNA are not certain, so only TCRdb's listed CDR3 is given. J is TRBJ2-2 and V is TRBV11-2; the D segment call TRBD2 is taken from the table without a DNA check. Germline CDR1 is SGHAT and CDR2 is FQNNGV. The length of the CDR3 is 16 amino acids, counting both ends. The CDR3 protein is CASSSTRSGRSGEMFP.

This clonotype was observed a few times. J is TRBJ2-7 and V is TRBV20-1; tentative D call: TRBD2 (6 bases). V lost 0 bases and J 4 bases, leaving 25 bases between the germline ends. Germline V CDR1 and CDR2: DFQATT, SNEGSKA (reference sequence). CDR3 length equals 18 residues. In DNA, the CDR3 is TGCAGTGCTAGAGAAGTGGGCCCATCGCGACTAGTTTCATACGAGCAGTACTTC. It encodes CSAREVGPSRLVSYEQYF.

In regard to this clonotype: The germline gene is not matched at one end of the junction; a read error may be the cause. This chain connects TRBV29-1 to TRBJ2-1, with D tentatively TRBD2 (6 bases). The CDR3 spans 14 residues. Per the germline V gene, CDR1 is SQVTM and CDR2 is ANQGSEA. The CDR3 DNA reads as TGCAGCGGTGCTGCCGGGAGCGTAGTTGATGAGCAGATCTTC. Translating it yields CSGAAGSVVDEQIF.

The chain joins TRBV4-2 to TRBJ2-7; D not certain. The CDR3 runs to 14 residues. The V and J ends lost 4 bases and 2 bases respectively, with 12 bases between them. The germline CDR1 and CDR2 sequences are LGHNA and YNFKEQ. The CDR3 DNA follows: TGTGCCAGCAGCCTAGGGCCCTATGCCTACGAGCAGTACTTC. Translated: CASSLGPYAYEQYF.

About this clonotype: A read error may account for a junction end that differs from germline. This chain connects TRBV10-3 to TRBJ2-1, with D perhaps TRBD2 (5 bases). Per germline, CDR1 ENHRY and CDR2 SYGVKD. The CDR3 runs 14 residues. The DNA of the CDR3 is TGCGGCATCAGTCCCACGGCGACCGGGGATGAGCAGTTCTTC. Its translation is CGISPTATGDEQFF.

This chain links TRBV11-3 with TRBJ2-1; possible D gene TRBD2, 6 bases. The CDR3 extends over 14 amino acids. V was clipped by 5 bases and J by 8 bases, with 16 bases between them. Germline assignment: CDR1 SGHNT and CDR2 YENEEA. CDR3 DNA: TGTGCCAGCAGCCGACTAGTGGGGGAGTATGAGCAGTTCTTC. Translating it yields CASSRLVGEYEQFF.

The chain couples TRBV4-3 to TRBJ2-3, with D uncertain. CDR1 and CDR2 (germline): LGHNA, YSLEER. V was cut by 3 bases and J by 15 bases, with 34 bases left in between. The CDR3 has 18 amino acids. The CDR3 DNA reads TGCGCCAGCAGCCAGTCTGTCTGGCTGGGTGATCCCGATGATACACACTATTTT. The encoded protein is CASSQSVWLGDPDDTHYF.

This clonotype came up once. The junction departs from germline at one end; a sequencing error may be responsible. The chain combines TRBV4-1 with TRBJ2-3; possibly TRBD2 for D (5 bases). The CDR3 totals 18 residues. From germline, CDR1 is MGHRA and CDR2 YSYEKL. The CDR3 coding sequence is TGCGCCAGCGGCCAACTAGGCATGGTGGCTGAAGACTCGGATAGGCAGTATTTT. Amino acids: CASGQLGMVAEDSDRQYF.

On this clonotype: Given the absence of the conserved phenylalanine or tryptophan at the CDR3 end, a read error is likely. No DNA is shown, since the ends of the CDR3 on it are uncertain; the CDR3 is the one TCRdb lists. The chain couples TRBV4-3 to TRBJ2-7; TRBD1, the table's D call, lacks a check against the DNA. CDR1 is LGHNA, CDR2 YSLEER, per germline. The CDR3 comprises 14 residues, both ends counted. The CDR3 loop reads CASSQDRWTGREYL.

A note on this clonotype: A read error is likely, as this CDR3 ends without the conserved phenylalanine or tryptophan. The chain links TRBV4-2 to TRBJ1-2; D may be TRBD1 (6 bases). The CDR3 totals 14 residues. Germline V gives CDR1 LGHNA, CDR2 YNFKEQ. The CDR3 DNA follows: TGTGCCAGCTGCCAAGATACAGGGCGAGGAGGCTACACCTCC. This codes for CASCQDTGRGGYTS.

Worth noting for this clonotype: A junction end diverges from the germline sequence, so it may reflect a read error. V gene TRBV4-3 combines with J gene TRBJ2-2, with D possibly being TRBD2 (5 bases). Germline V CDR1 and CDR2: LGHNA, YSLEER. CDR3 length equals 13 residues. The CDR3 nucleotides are TGCGCCAGCAGCTCGATGGGAGTCGGGGAGCCGTCTTTT. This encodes CASSSMGVGEPSF.

CDR3 sequence (DNA): TGTGCCAGCTCACCTAACAACATGGGCCCCCAAGAGACCCAGTACTTC. This gives the protein CASSPNNMGPQETQYF. The rearrangement joins TRBV18 to TRBJ2-5; no firm D call. Trimming pared 3 bases from V and 1 base from J, leaving 15 bases between. Germline CDR1 and CDR2: KGHSH and LQKENI. This CDR3 has 16 residues.

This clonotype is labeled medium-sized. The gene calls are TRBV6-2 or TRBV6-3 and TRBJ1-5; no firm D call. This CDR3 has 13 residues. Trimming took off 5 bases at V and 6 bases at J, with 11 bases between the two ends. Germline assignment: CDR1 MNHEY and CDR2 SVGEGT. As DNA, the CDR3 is TGTGCCAGCAGTCGCGTCGGTCGTCAGCCCCAGCATTTT. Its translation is CASSRVGRQPQHF.

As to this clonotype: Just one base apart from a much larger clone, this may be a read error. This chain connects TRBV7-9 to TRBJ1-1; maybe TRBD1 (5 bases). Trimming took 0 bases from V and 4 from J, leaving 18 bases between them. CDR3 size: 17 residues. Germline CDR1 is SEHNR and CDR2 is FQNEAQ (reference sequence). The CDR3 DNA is TGTGCCAGCAGCTTAGCGGGAATCACATTGGGGGTCACTGAAGCTTTCTTT. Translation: CASSLAGITLGVTEAFF. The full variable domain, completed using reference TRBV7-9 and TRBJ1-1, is DTGVSQNPRHKITKRGQNVTFRCDPISEHNRLYWYRQTLGQGPEFLTYFQNEAQLEKSRLLSDRFSAERPKGSFSTLEIQRTEQGDSAMYLCASSLAGITLGVTEAFFGQGTRLTVV.

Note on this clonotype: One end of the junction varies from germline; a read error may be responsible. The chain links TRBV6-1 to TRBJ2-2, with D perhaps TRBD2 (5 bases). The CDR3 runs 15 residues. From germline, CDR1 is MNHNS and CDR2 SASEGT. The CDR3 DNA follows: TGTGCCAGCAGTGAGCCGGACTGGAACATCGGGGAGCTGTTTTTT. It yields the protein CASSEPDWNIGELFF.

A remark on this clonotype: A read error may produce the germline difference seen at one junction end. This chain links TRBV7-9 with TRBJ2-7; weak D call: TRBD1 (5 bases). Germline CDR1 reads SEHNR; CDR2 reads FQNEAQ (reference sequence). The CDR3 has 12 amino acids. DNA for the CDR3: TGTGCCAGCAGCGCGGACATATACGAGCAATACTTC. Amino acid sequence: CASSADIYEQYF.